Below are 17 T cell receptor beta chains sequenced from a single sample in a study of blood T cell repertoires in COVID-19. TCRdb's table, derived via immunoSEQ multiplex PCR, lists solely in-frame clones and lacks some. The sample lists tens of thousands of clones; around 87% were seen once. Material for sequencing was peripheral blood. The receptors were sampled from a human donor with acute or convalescent COVID-19. The donor label of this sample is uncertain.

The chain recombines TRBV18 with TRBJ1-5; tentatively, D is TRBD1 (5 bases). This CDR3 is built from 14 residues. From germline, CDR1 is KGHSH and CDR2 LQKENI. V was trimmed by 6 bases and J by 4 bases, leaving 13 bases between them. The CDR3 protein is CASSPRGENQPQHF. The CDR3 DNA sequence: TGTGCCAGCTCCCCCCGGGGGGAGAATCAGCCCCAGCATTTT.

The chain uses TRBV7-3 and TRBJ1-3; D not certain. Germline lookup yields CDR1 SGHTA and CDR2 FQGTGA. This CDR3 has 15 amino acids. The germline V and J ends were trimmed by 3 bases and 0 bases, with 9 bases remaining between them. The CDR3 sequence is CASSLSIHSGNTIYF. The CDR3, as DNA: TGTGCCAGCAGCTTGTCCATCCACTCTGGAAACACCATATATTTT.

The genes are TRBV7-8 and TRBJ2-2, with TRBD2 matching 8 bases. Germline V gene lookup returns CDR1 SGHVS and CDR2 FQNEAQ. V lost 3 bases and J lost 8; bases outside the gene matches: 11. There are 16 residues in the CDR3. DNA for the CDR3: TGTGCCAGCAGCTTGGGCGGGAGGTTTCAAGCTGGGGAGCTGTTTTTT. Protein: CASSLGGRFQAGELFF.

The chain links TRBV11-2 to TRBJ1-2; 8 bases agree with TRBD1. Germline CDR1 reads SGHAT; CDR2 reads FQNNGV. The trim removed 3 bases at V and 3 bases at J, leaving 0 bases unmatched. The CDR3 length is 13 residues. This CDR3 reads CASSLTGDYGYTF. CDR3 nucleotide sequence: TGTGCCAGCAGCTTGACAGGGGACTATGGCTACACCTTC.

V usage is TRBV7-9 and J usage is TRBJ1-2; D is ambiguous. Looked up from germline, CDR1 is SEHNR and CDR2 is FQNEAQ (reference sequence). The CDR3 is 12 amino acids. V lost 1 base to trimming and J lost 8 bases, with 8 bases between them. The CDR3 nucleotides read TGTGCCAGCAGCTTAGGCGGAGACGGCTACACCTTC. Protein product: CASSLGGDGYTF.

The J gene is TRBJ2-1, the V gene TRBV5-1; 10 positions agree with TRBD1. CDR1 and CDR2 (germline): SGHRS, YFSETQ. This CDR3 contains 15 residues. Trimming removed 6 bases from V and 3 bases from J; junction bases left unmatched: 6. In nucleotides, the CDR3 is TGCGCCAGCAACCTCCGGGACAGGGGCTACAATGAGCAGTTCTTC. Protein sequence: CASNLRDRGYNEQFF. Full variable domain (remainder filled in from reference TRBV5-1 and TRBJ2-1): KAGVTQTPRYLIKTRGQQVTLSCSPISGHRSVSWYQQTPGQGLQFLFEYFSETQRNKGNFPGRFSGRQFSNSRSEMNVSTLELGDSALYLCASNLRDRGYNEQFFGPGTRLTVL.

The chain joins TRBV18 to TRBJ2-1, with D perhaps matching TRBD2 (7 bases). This CDR3 comprises 14 residues. In germline, CDR1 is KGHSH, CDR2 LQKENI. Trimming removed 3 bases from V and 8 bases from J, with 14 bases in between. Here the CDR3 reads CASSPVRGGDEQFF. The CDR3 coding sequence is TGTGCCAGCTCACCCGTCAGGGGAGGGGATGAGCAGTTCTTC.

This clone has only one observation. The DNA of the CDR3 is TGCGCCAGCAGCTTGTCTAGCGGGGGGCGGTACGAGCAGTACTTC. It translates to CASSLSSGGRYEQYF. The chain combines TRBV5-1 with TRBJ2-7, with 11 bases lining up with TRBD2. The ends lost 1 base at V and 4 bases at J; junction bases unmatched: 4. From germline, CDR1 is SGHRS and CDR2 YFSETQ. The CDR3 runs 15 residues. Variable domain in full (rest from reference TRBV5-1 and TRBJ2-7): KAGVTQTPRYLIKTRGQQVTLSCSPISGHRSVSWYQQTPGQGLQFLFEYFSETQRNKGNFPGRFSGRQFSNSRSEMNVSTLELGDSALYLCASSLSSGGRYEQYFGPGTRLTVT.

This chain connects TRBV29-1 to TRBJ2-5, with 9 bases matching TRBD2. The CDR3 loop spans 16 amino acids. Trimming at V came to 2 bases and at J to 5 bases, leaving 12 bases not matched to a gene. The V gene's germline CDR1 is SQVTM and CDR2 ANQGSEA. CDR3: CSVELLGGGAGETQYF. CDR3 nucleotides: TGCAGCGTTGAACTCCTCGGCGGGGGGGCCGGGGAGACCCAGTACTTC.

This chain connects TRBV10-3 to TRBJ2-2; D is perhaps TRBD1 (5 bases). The CDR3 is 19 residues long. Between the trimmed V and J ends, which lost 0 bases and 7 bases, there was a span of 24 bases. Germline CDR1 ENHRY, CDR2 SYGVKD. The CDR3 is CAISESTFELQDWGGELFF. In DNA form, the CDR3 reads TGTGCCATCAGTGAGTCGACTTTCGAGTTACAGGATTGGGGCGGGGAGCTGTTTTTT.

V is TRBV11-2 and J is TRBJ1-1, with D hard to call. This CDR3 contains 12 residues. Germline V gene lookup returns CDR1 SGHAT and CDR2 FQNNGV. Trimming took off 0 bases at V and 6 bases at J, with 5 bases between the two ends. The CDR3: CASSLDLAEAFF. CDR3 DNA sequence: TGTGCCAGCAGCTTAGATCTCGCTGAAGCTTTCTTT.

The gene calls are TRBV7-2 and TRBJ2-5; 14 nucleotides align to TRBD2. V lost 1 base to trimming and J lost 3 bases; unmatched junction nucleotides: 4. The CDR3 length is 17 residues. The V gene's germline CDR1 is SGHTA and CDR2 FQGNSA. CDR3 nucleotide sequence: TGTGCCAGCAGCTTAGGACTAGCGGGAGGGCCGGAAGAGACCCAGTACTTC. Translation: CASSLGLAGGPEETQYF. The variable domain in full, with the rest retrieved from reference TRBV7-2 and TRBJ2-5, is GAGVSQSPSNKVTEKGKDVELRCDPISGHTALYWYRQSLGQGLEFLIYFQGNSAPDKSGLPSDRFSAERTGGSVSTLTIQRTQQEDSAVYLCASSLGLAGGPEETQYFGPGTRLLVL.

V gene TRBV4-1 combines with J gene TRBJ2-2, with 10 positions matching TRBD1. The trim removed 0 bases at V and 7 bases at J, leaving 14 bases unmatched. This CDR3 contains 19 residues. Germline loops: CDR1 MGHRA, CDR2 YSYEKL. The CDR3 nucleotides are TGCGCCAGCAGCCAAGATCGGGGGACAGGGGTCCTTCTGTTCGGGGAGCTGTTTTTT. Protein: CASSQDRGTGVLLFGELFF.

V and J are TRBV5-1 and TRBJ1-2; 7 bases align to TRBD1. The length of the CDR3 is 15 residues. V lost 2 bases and J lost 4; bases outside the gene matches: 8. Germline V gives CDR1 SGHRS, CDR2 YFSETQ. CDR3 sequence (DNA): TGCGCCAGCAGCTTAGCCGGGACAGAACTCTATGGCTACACCTTC. This codes for CASSLAGTELYGYTF.

This clone was seen only a few times. V gene TRBV28 combines with J gene TRBJ2-2, with 9 bases aligning to TRBD1. CDR3 length equals 13 residues. Germline lookup yields CDR1 MDHEN and CDR2 SYDVKM. V gave up 6 bases and J gave up 7 bases; unmatched junction bases: 3. CDR3 in amino acids: CASRTGGIGELFF. The CDR3 DNA sequence: TGTGCCAGCAGGACAGGGGGGATCGGGGAGCTGTTTTTT.

This chain joins TRBV5-1 and TRBJ2-5, with 7 bases aligning to TRBD2. Germline V gives CDR1 SGHRS, CDR2 YFSETQ. The CDR3 consists of 15 residues. Trimming at V came to 4 bases and at J to 2 bases, leaving 8 bases not matched to a gene. The DNA of the CDR3 is TGCGCCAGCAGCACAGAGGGTAGCGGGCAAGAGACCCAGTACTTC. Encoded protein: CASSTEGSGQETQYF.

V usage is TRBV24-1 and J usage is TRBJ2-1; 7 positions agree with TRBD2. Trimming cost V 0 bases and J 2 bases; bases outside gene matches: 12. From germline, CDR1 is KGHDR and CDR2 SFDVKD. This CDR3 spans 19 amino acids. The CDR3 reads CATSDLSPFPGGTYNEQFF. In DNA, the CDR3 is TGTGCCACCAGTGATTTGTCTCCTTTTCCGGGAGGAACCTACAATGAGCAGTTCTTC.